What follows are 17 T cell receptor beta chains derived from one specimen sequenced in a study of identical twins. TCRdb ran MiXCR on the 5' RACE reads and lists one entry per CDR3 protein. This table holds roughly 350,000 distinct CDR3 sequences, over 9% found once. These same data were also listed under a study on yellow fever vaccine responses in identical twins.

The sequenced sample consisted of CD8+ T cells sorted from blood. The receptors derive from a young woman in good health.

This clonotype was counted between two and nine times. The V and J genes are TRBV6-2 or TRBV6-3 and TRBJ2-3; D may be TRBD2 (6 bases). Germline CDR1 and CDR2: MNHEY and SVGEGT. V shed 2 bases and J shed 6 bases, with 12 bases lying between them. This CDR3 region has 14 residues. CDR3 DNA: TGTGCCAGCAGTTACCGCCTGGAGGGGGATACGCAGTATTTT. Amino acids: CASSYRLEGDTQYF.

This clonotype was found a few times. This rearrangement joins TRBV7-9 to TRBJ2-7; 7 nucleotides line up with TRBD1. Germline assignment: CDR1 SEHNR and CDR2 FQNEAQ (reference sequence). This CDR3 is 14 amino acids long. Trimming at V came to 5 bases and at J to 1 base, leaving 5 bases not matched to a gene. CDR3 DNA: TGTGCCAGCAGCGACGACAGGGTTTCCTACGAGCAGTACTTC. As protein: CASSDDRVSYEQYF.

This clonotype occurred many times. J is TRBJ2-3 and V is TRBV12-3 or TRBV12-4, with 7 bases fitting TRBD2. Trimming removed 4 bases from V and 5 bases from J; junction bases left unmatched: 9. CDR3 size: 15 residues. CDR3 sequence: CASSSREESLDTQYF. The CDR3 nucleotides read TGTGCCAGCAGTTCTCGGGAGGAATCCCTAGATACGCAGTATTTT.

This chain links TRBV7-9 with TRBJ1-3; D remains unclear. Trimming removed 5 bases at V and 7 bases at J, with 12 bases between. The germline gives CDR1 SEHNR, CDR2 FQNEAQ (reference sequence). CDR3 length: 13 amino acids. The CDR3 coding sequence is TGTGCCAGCAGCCGAGGAGTAGGCAACACCATATATTTT. It codes for CASSRGVGNTIYF.

This clonotype was recorded many times. The gene calls are TRBV15 and TRBJ2-1, with TRBD2 matching over 8 bases. Germline lookup yields CDR1 LNHNV and CDR2 YYDKDF (reference sequence). V dropped 0 bases and J dropped 7; count of bases not matched to a gene: 11. The CDR3 sequence is 17 residues long. The CDR3 coding sequence is TGTGCCACCAGCAGAGATGGGACTAGTATTTTCCGAAATGAGCAGTTCTTC. The encoded protein is CATSRDGTSIFRNEQFF.

The chain carries TRBV7-6 and TRBJ2-7; 9 bases fit TRBD1. The germline V gene has CDR1 SGHVS and CDR2 FNYEAQ. The CDR3 spans 15 residues. Trimming removed 5 bases from V and 2 bases from J; junction bases left unmatched: 7. CDR3 region: CASSQGTGWTYEQYF. The CDR3 region has the DNA TGTGCCAGCAGCCAAGGGACAGGGTGGACCTACGAGCAGTACTTC.

This clonotype was found many times. The genes are TRBV20-1 and TRBJ2-7; tentative D call: TRBD1 (6 bases). CDR1 DFQATT and CDR2 SNEGSKA come from the germline V gene (reference sequence). Trimming stripped 3 bases from V and 2 bases from J, with 17 bases between. CDR3 size: 15 residues. The CDR3 loop is CSARPTQQGPYEQYV. The CDR3 DNA is TGCAGTGCTAGGCCGACGCAACAGGGACCCTACGAGCAGTACGTC.

The chain combines TRBV2 with TRBJ2-1; 9 nucleotides align to TRBD2. Germline V lookup: CDR1 SNHLY, CDR2 FYNNEI. This CDR3 spans 15 amino acids. Trimming cost V 7 bases and J 1 base; bases outside gene matches: 5. Here the CDR3 DNA reads TGTGCCAGCAAAGGCGGGAGGGGGTCCTACAATGAGCAGTTCTTC. Residues: CASKGGRGSYNEQFF.

This clonotype was counted between two and nine times. V usage is TRBV7-9 and J usage is TRBJ2-7; 13 bases align to TRBD2. The V segment lost 5 bases and the J segment 2 bases; nucleotides outside the gene matches: 9. The CDR3 covers 17 residues. CDR1 SEHNR and CDR2 FQNEAQ come from the germline V gene (reference sequence). CDR3 coding DNA: TGTGCCAGCAGCCCTTCCGGGACTAGCGGGGACCCCTACGAGCAGTACTTC. This translates into CASSPSGTSGDPYEQYF.

This clonotype was found a few times. This chain links TRBV12-3 or TRBV12-4 with TRBJ1-1; D gene unclear. V lost 8 bases to trimming and J lost 4 bases, with 11 bases between them. The length of the CDR3 is 12 residues. The CDR3 DNA reads as TGTGCCAGCTCATTTAGTTTCACTGAAGCTTTCTTT. Its translation is CASSFSFTEAFF.

This chain connects TRBV3-1 to TRBJ1-6; D uncertain. There are 15 residues in the CDR3. Germline CDR1 is LGHDT and CDR2 is YNNKEL (reference sequence). The ends were cut back, 0 bases at V and 8 bases at J, with 11 bases in the middle. CDR3 coding DNA: TGTGCCAGCAGCCAAGATGCGCCACCTCATTCACCCCTCCACTTT. Protein sequence: CASSQDAPPHSPLHF. Complete variable domain (other parts from reference TRBV3-1 and TRBJ1-6): DTAVSQTPKYLVTQMGNDKSIKCEQNLGHDTMYWYKQDSKKFLKIMFSYNNKELIINETVPNRFSPKSPDKAHLNLHINSLELGDSAVYFCASSQDAPPHSPLHFGNGTRLTVT.

This clonotype has a handful of counts. Here the CDR3 DNA reads TGCGCCAGCAGCCAAGACACGACAGGGTTTGAGGGCTACACCTTC. It encodes CASSQDTTGFEGYTF. The rearrangement joins TRBV4-1 to TRBJ1-2; 7 nucleotides agree with TRBD1. The germline CDR1 and CDR2 sequences are MGHRA and YSYEKL. CDR3 length equals 15 residues. Losses at the gene ends were 0 bases for V and 8 bases for J; bases not matched to a gene: 9.

This clonotype was found a few times. J is TRBJ2-1 and V is TRBV3-1; possibly TRBD2 for D (5 bases). CDR1 and CDR2 from the germline V gene are LGHDT and YNNKEL (reference sequence). The CDR3 runs 14 residues. V was cut by 3 bases and J by 8 bases, with 14 bases left in between. The CDR3 reads CASSQDPLGDEQFF. The CDR3, as DNA: TGTGCCAGCAGCCAGGACCCTCTCGGGGATGAGCAGTTCTTC.

This clonotype was found a few times. The J gene is TRBJ2-1, the V gene TRBV25-1, with D uncertain. Germline loops: CDR1 MGHDK, CDR2 SYGVNS. V gave up 6 bases and J gave up 6 bases, with 6 bases separating them. The CDR3 is made up of 11 amino acids. CDR3 bases: TGTGCCAGCAGGATGGGCAATGAGCAGTTCTTC. It specifies CASRMGNEQFF.

The rearrangement uses TRBV12-3 or TRBV12-4 and TRBJ2-2; D could derive from TRBD1 or TRBD2 (6 bases each). This CDR3 spans 14 amino acids. V was cut by 10 bases and J by 4 bases, with 16 bases left in between. CDR3 coding DNA: TGTGCCACGGAGGGGGGTGCGGCCACCGGGGAGCTGTTTTTT. Protein sequence: CATEGGAATGELFF.

The table lists this clonotype with many counts. The chain employs TRBV4-1 and TRBJ2-2; D uncertain. V dropped 4 bases and J dropped 5 bases, with 11 bases sitting between them. The CDR3 totals 14 residues. Germline V gene data show CDR1 as MGHRA and CDR2 as YSYEKL. The CDR3 sequence is CASSPGLGTGELFF. CDR3 bases: TGCGCCAGCAGCCCCGGGTTGGGTACCGGGGAGCTGTTTTTT.

This clonotype has more than one count but fewer than ten. The rearrangement joins TRBV13 to TRBJ1-1, with D possibly TRBD1 on 6 matching bases. The CDR3 extends over 15 amino acids. The V end was cut by 10 bases, the J end by 2 bases, with 20 bases between. CDR1 and CDR2 (germline): PRHDT, FYEKMQ (reference sequence). CDR3 nucleotides: TGTGCCACTCAGGGGCCAGCTCCTCTAAACACTGAAGCTTTCTTT. Translation gives CATQGPAPLNTEAFF.